Below are 10 T cell receptor beta chains sequenced from a single sample in a study of blood T cell repertoires in COVID-19. Sequencing used immunoSEQ multiplex PCR; TCRdb keeps in-frame clones, though not all of them. This sample has approximately 310,000 clones, with around 87% found just once. Material for sequencing was peripheral blood. Receptor source: a man aged 50 to 60 with active or convalescent COVID-19.

The chain joins TRBV6-5 to TRBJ1-2; TRBD1 matches 7 bases. The CDR3 is made up of 14 amino acids. J lost 3 bases, V lost 6 bases, and 7 bases had no gene match. CDR1 and CDR2 (germline): MNHEY, SVGAGI. In DNA, the CDR3 is TGTGCCAGCAGGACAGGGAGATCGGACTATGGCTACACCTTC. As protein: CASRTGRSDYGYTF.

The V call is TRBV4-2, the J call TRBJ2-5, with TRBD1 matching over 7 bases. The germline CDR1 and CDR2 sequences are LGHNA and YNFKEQ. V lost 0 bases and J lost 4; bases outside the gene matches: 8. The CDR3 is made up of 16 amino acids. The CDR3 sequence: CASSQEGDRLGETQYF. The CDR3 nucleotides are TGTGCCAGCAGCCAAGAAGGGGACAGACTTGGAGAGACCCAGTACTTC.

V usage is TRBV9 and J usage is TRBJ1-2; 9 nucleotides match TRBD1. Germline loops: CDR1 SGDLS, CDR2 YYNGEE. There are 17 residues in the CDR3. The V and J ends lost 0 bases and 3 bases, in that order; junction bases with no gene match: 9. DNA of the CDR3: TGTGCCAGCAGCGTAGGGGTAGGGACAGGGACAGACTATGGCTACACCTTC. Amino acid sequence: CASSVGVGTGTDYGYTF.

The rearrangement links TRBV6-5 to TRBJ2-7, with D possibly matching TRBD1 (6 bases). This CDR3 is 14 amino acids long. Between the trimmed V and J ends, which lost 7 bases and 0 bases, there was a span of 13 bases. Germline V lookup: CDR1 MNHEY, CDR2 SVGAGI. This CDR3 reads CASTNGQSSYEQYF. In nucleotides, the CDR3 is TGTGCCAGCACCAACGGACAGAGCTCCTACGAGCAGTACTTC.

V gene TRBV5-5 combines with J gene TRBJ2-7; 7 bases are shared with TRBD1. V lost 6 bases, J lost 2 bases, and 11 bases stayed unmatched. The V gene's germline CDR1 is SGHKS and CDR2 YYEKEE (reference sequence). This CDR3 has 15 residues. The CDR3 sequence is CASTPPTTGPYEQYF. As DNA, the CDR3 is TGTGCCAGCACCCCCCCGACGACAGGGCCCTACGAGCAGTACTTC.

The sample holds one count of this clone. The rearrangement uses TRBV19 and TRBJ2-6; D is perhaps TRBD2 (6 bases). The CDR3 consists of 18 residues. Germline CDR1 and CDR2: LNHDA and SQIVND (reference sequence). Deletions cut 5 bases from V and 0 bases from J, with 17 bases between. The chain's CDR3 is CASSSLPGLHSGANVLTF. As DNA, the CDR3 is TGTGCCAGTAGTTCTCTGCCGGGACTCCACTCTGGGGCCAACGTCCTGACTTTC.

The chain recombines TRBV5-1 with TRBJ2-2; 11 nucleotides match TRBD1. The CDR3 is 15 residues long. The junction had 4 bases not matched to a gene; V was cut back by 4 bases and J by 5 bases. Germline lookup yields CDR1 SGHRS and CDR2 YFSETQ. The CDR3 region has the DNA TGCGCCAGCAGCGGACAGGGGGCCGAAACCGGGGAGCTGTTTTTT. Protein: CASSGQGAETGELFF.

This chain links TRBV4-3 with TRBJ1-6; 7 nucleotides agree with TRBD1. Trimming at V came to 0 bases and at J to 10 bases, leaving 12 bases not matched to a gene. Germline values: CDR1 LGHNA, CDR2 YSLEER. The CDR3 is made up of 17 amino acids. The CDR3 is CASSQDRSGTVGSPLHF. The CDR3 DNA is TGCGCCAGCAGCCAAGATAGATCAGGGACAGTTGGGTCACCCCTCCACTTT.

This chain connects TRBV27 to TRBJ1-2; 9 bases match TRBD1. The CDR3 has 15 amino acids. The V and J ends lost 3 bases and 2 bases, in that order; junction bases with no gene match: 4. From germline, CDR1 is MNHEY and CDR2 SMNVEV (reference sequence). The CDR3: CASSLDRGLNYGYTF. CDR3 bases: TGTGCCAGCAGTTTGGACAGGGGATTAAACTATGGCTACACCTTC.

This clone was seen only once. V usage is TRBV28 and J usage is TRBJ1-2; D unclear. Germline V gene sequence: CDR1 MDHEN, CDR2 SYDVKM. The CDR3 consists of 13 residues. Trimming shortened V by 5 bases and J by 1 base, and 8 bases separated the two germline ends. Here the CDR3 reads CASSQEYNYGYTF. Here the CDR3 DNA reads TGTGCCAGCAGTCAAGAGTATAACTATGGCTACACCTTC.